These 10 T cell receptor beta chains were all obtained from the same sample, sequenced in a study of blood T cells in healthy people across ages. A J-beta primer mix and a sample-barcoded 5' primer were used in a second PCR of about 7 to 12 cycles. Each CDR3 protein gets one entry after TCRdb re-called the 5' RACE reads with MiXCR. This table has 650,000 to 800,000 distinct CDR3 sequences, around 45% appearing once. The sequenced material came from blood. These receptors came from a man aged 60-69 years in good health.

The chain couples TRBV6-5 to TRBJ1-5; 9 bases fit TRBD1. Germline V gene sequence: CDR1 MNHEY, CDR2 SVGAGI. V gave up 6 bases and J gave up 7 bases; unmatched junction bases: 4. This CDR3 region has 13 residues. The CDR3 coding sequence is TGTGCCAGCAGACAGGGGGCTTGGCAGCCCCAGCATTTT. Encoded protein: CASRQGAWQPQHF.

The rearrangement links TRBV4-1 to TRBJ1-5; 10 bases are a match to TRBD1. Germline V gene sequence: CDR1 MGHRA, CDR2 YSYEKL. The trim removed 3 bases at V and 5 bases at J, leaving 4 bases unmatched. The CDR3 contains 15 residues. In DNA, the CDR3 is TGCGCCAGCAGCCAGGACAGGGGGATCGATCAGCCCCAGCATTTT. This translates into CASSQDRGIDQPQHF.

V gene TRBV12-5 combines with J gene TRBJ2-1; 13 bases agree with TRBD2. The CDR3 spans 18 residues. The V gene's germline CDR1 is LGHNT and CDR2 FRNRAP. Trimming took 0 bases from V and 6 from J; bases not matched to a gene: 8. The CDR3 region is CASGLVLGLAGEGNEQFF. CDR3 DNA sequence: TGTGCTAGTGGTTTGGTACTCGGACTAGCGGGGGAGGGCAATGAGCAGTTCTTC.

This clonotype was seen more than once but under ten times. J is TRBJ2-3 and V is TRBV6-2 or TRBV6-3; perhaps TRBD2 as D (6 bases). The CDR3 runs to 15 residues. Germline V gives CDR1 MNHEY, CDR2 SVGEGT. V was pared by 11 bases and J by 2 bases, with 20 bases between. This chain's CDR3 is CASKGLGGSTDTQYF. As DNA, the CDR3 is TGTGCCTCCAAAGGACTGGGGGGTTCCACAGATACGCAGTATTTT.

The chain uses TRBV20-1 and TRBJ2-1, with D possibly called TRBD1 or TRBD2 (5 bases each). The J call is in doubt because the DNA end fits TRBJ2-7 better. Germline lookup yields CDR1 DFQATT and CDR2 SNEGSKA (reference sequence). The CDR3 runs 15 residues. CDR3 sequence: CSATYRRGLYNEQYF. In nucleotides, the CDR3 is TGCAGTGCCACGTATCGACGGGGCCTCTACAATGAGCAGTACTTC.

The CDR3 protein is CSARGGGSAYEQYF. Here the CDR3 DNA reads TGCAGTGCTAGAGGCGGGGGTTCGGCGTACGAGCAGTACTTC. V is TRBV20-1 and J is TRBJ2-5, with 7 bases identical to TRBD2. The J call may not be correct, given that the DNA end is closer to TRBJ2-7. Germline loops: CDR1 DFQATT, CDR2 SNEGSKA (reference sequence). The CDR3 is 14 residues long.

This clonotype was observed a handful of times. V usage is TRBV7-9 and J usage is TRBJ2-5; no clear D. The V end was cut by 5 bases, the J end by 11 bases, with 18 bases between. The CDR3 is 13 residues long. The V gene's germline CDR1 is SEHNR and CDR2 FQNEAQ (reference sequence). The CDR3 region has the DNA TGTGCCAGCAGCCCGGTCGGGCAAACGGAGCAGTACTTC. Its translation: CASSPVGQTEQYF.

The chain has TRBV11-3 and TRBJ1-2; 10 nucleotides align to TRBD1. The CDR3 has 16 residues. The germline gives CDR1 SGHNT, CDR2 YENEEA. The V segment lost 5 bases and the J segment 6 bases; nucleotides outside the gene matches: 12. CDR3 coding DNA: TGTGCCAGCAGCCTTAACCGGGACAGGGGTCCTGATGGCTACACCTTC. Translation: CASSLNRDRGPDGYTF. Variable domain in full (rest from reference TRBV11-3 and TRBJ1-2): EAGVVQSPRYKIIEKKQPVAFWCNPISGHNTLYWYLQNLGQGPELLIRYENEEAVDDSQLPKDRFSAERLKGVDSTLKIQPAELGDSAVYLCASSLNRDRGPDGYTFGSGTRLTVV.

V and J are TRBV10-3 and TRBJ2-7; 10 bases align to TRBD2. After removal of 10 bases from V and 7 bases from J, the junction contained 10 bases not matched to a gene. Germline-derived CDR1 and CDR2 are ENHRY and SYGVKD. This CDR3 region has 13 residues. CDR3 sequence reads: CATNSGGANEQYF. As DNA, the CDR3 is TGTGCCACCAACAGCGGGGGGGCAAATGAGCAGTACTTC.

This chain links TRBV12-3 or TRBV12-4 with TRBJ1-5; D might be TRBD1 (6 bases). The CDR3 is 13 residues long. V dropped 10 bases and J dropped 3 bases, with 13 bases sitting between them. CDR3 DNA sequence: TGTGCCACCCGGAGGGGGGACAATCAGCCCCAGCATTTT. It yields the protein CATRRGDNQPQHF.